Below are 6 T cell receptor beta chains sequenced from a single sample in a study of T cell responses to AZD1222 COVID-19 vaccine listed by TCRdb under 2021. The method behind the library was the immunoSEQ multiplex PCR assay. TCRdb took this table from immuneACCESS and kept in-frame rearrangements with V and J called. Such tables lack part of the clones; where checked against another copy, unresolved V genes explain under half of the gap, and the rest is unexplained. Across this sample there are about 100,000 clones, with about 87% seen only once. Less than 3.5% of the sample rests with the top ten. The time point label here, explained by the study, means: baseline before first vaccination. The sample was peripheral blood, taken on day 0 of AZD1222 vaccination. These receptor sequences come from an adult in good health.

The chain carries TRBV3-1 (or the pseudogene TRBV3-2) and TRBJ2-3, with 12 bases matching TRBD2. The CDR3 length is 17 residues. The trim removed 1 base at V and 2 bases at J, leaving 4 bases unmatched. Germline V gene data show CDR1 as LGHDT and CDR2 as YNNKEL (reference sequence). CDR3 sequence reads: CASSQATSGGPTDTQYF. The CDR3 DNA reads as TGTGCCAGCAGCCAAGCGACTAGCGGGGGCCCCACAGATACGCAGTATTTT.

The chain is built from TRBV24-1 and TRBJ2-2, with D perhaps TRBD1 (5 bases). The CDR3 is 13 amino acids. Per germline, CDR1 KGHDR and CDR2 SFDVKD. Trimming stripped 9 bases from V and 8 bases from J, with 15 bases between. The CDR3 bases are TGTGCCACCGCAGGGTCGGCAAGGGGGGAGCTGTTTTTT. Its protein is CATAGSARGELFF.

The V call is TRBV10-3, the J call TRBJ1-4; 8 bases are shared with TRBD1. V dropped 2 bases and J dropped 6; count of bases not matched to a gene: 2. The CDR3 loop spans 14 amino acids. Germline-derived CDR1 and CDR2 are ENHRY and SYGVKD. CDR3 amino acids: CAISEGQGDEKLFF. The CDR3 region has the DNA TGTGCCATCAGTGAGGGACAGGGTGATGAAAAACTGTTTTTT.

CDR3 DNA: TGTGCCAGCAGCCAAGATCTGGCTAGAGCTAACTATGGCTACACCTTC. Its translation: CASSQDLARANYGYTF. V is TRBV3-1 (or the pseudogene TRBV3-2) and J is TRBJ1-2; no clear D. The CDR3 covers 16 residues. Germline loops: CDR1 LGHDT, CDR2 YNNKEL (reference sequence). V lost 0 bases, J lost 0 bases, and 11 bases lay in between.

The chain uses TRBV6-6 and TRBJ1-5, with 7 bases fitting TRBD1. From germline, CDR1 is MNHNY and CDR2 SVGAGI (reference sequence). The CDR3 loop spans 16 amino acids. Trimming cost V 2 bases and J 2 bases; bases outside gene matches: 6. The DNA for the CDR3 is TGTGCCAGCAGTTACAGGGACAGCGCGGGCAATCAGCCCCAGCATTTT. This encodes CASSYRDSAGNQPQHF.

V is TRBV30 and J is TRBJ2-5; D is possibly TRBD2 (5 bases). V was clipped by 3 bases and J by 9 bases, with 14 bases between them. Germline CDR1 GTSNPN, CDR2 SVGIG (reference sequence). The CDR3 extends over 12 amino acids. This chain's CDR3 is CAWSPRGGAQYF. The CDR3 nucleotides are TGTGCCTGGAGCCCACGGGGTGGGGCCCAGTACTTC.